This TCR beta chain stems from a study of blood T cell repertoires in COVID-19. Study in general: Italy, Spain and the United States were the sources of the convalescent and acute COVID-19 samples. The analysed material was cDNA or gDNA that came from T cells, B-cell-depleted T cells, or PBMCs.

Original analysis: Researchers report that nucleated cell counts were estimated from reference gene primer amplification. The table came from immunoSEQ multiplex PCR; TCRdb's copy has only in-frame clones and leaves some out. V, J and clone size were drawn from that table, and D and trimming were deduced from the DNA. The sample contains about 530,000 clones, roughly nine tenths of which appear only once. This CDR3 is 14 amino acids long. The germline V gene has CDR1 SGHTA and CDR2 FQGNSA. V was trimmed by 6 bases and J by 7 bases, leaving 18 bases between them. While infection was still active, Seattle patients were enrolled and then followed longitudinally. This clone was observed a few times.

The sample comprised peripheral blood. The receptor was derived from a woman aged 50 to 65 with COVID-19, enrolled during active disease. The chain uses TRBV7-2 and TRBJ1-1; maybe TRBD1 (5 bases). The CDR3 nucleotides read TGTGCCAGCAGTCCGATCCAGGGAGGGAGTGAAGCTTTCTTT. The encoded protein is CASSPIQGGSEAFF.